These T cell receptor beta chains were read from a single sample in a study of T cell changes during pregnancy in multiple sclerosis. Assay: immunoSEQ multiplex PCR; the TCRdb copy retains only in-frame clones and omits some. Among approximately 100,000 clones listed, around 90% were seen once. Sequenced material: peripheral blood, taken in the second trimester of pregnancy. The receptors originated from a female donor with multiple sclerosis, enrolled in a pregnancy study. Both conserved end residues are part of each CDR3. Fields, in order: D gene, J gene, CDR3 length, V gene, clone size, CDR3 protein, CDR3 DNA. D genes are given only for firm matches. Clone size is stated in some rows and not others, as once, few, many or a class when expanded.

D: TRBD1; J: TRBJ1-1; length: 15; V: TRBV7-9; size: .; CDR3: CASSFGQGGYTEAFF; DNA: TGTGCCAGCAGCTTTGGACAGGGTGGGTACACTGAAGCTTTCTTT
D: .; J: TRBJ1-4; length: 14; V: TRBV28; size: .; CDR3: CASREGATNEKLFF; DNA: TGTGCCAGCAGGGAGGGTGCAACTAATGAAAAACTGTTTTTT
D: .; J: TRBJ2-3; length: 11; V: TRBV7-9; size: .; CDR3: CGLAIEDTQYF; DNA: TGCGGCCTAGCGATTGAGGATACGCAGTATTTT
D: .; J: TRBJ1-2; length: 15; V: TRBV10-3; size: .; CDR3: CAISALTASNYGYTF; DNA: TGTGCCATCAGTGCTTTGACAGCGTCTAACTATGGCTACACCTTC
D: TRBD2; J: TRBJ2-1; length: 17; V: TRBV27; size: .; CDR3: CASSFPGLAGGPHEQFF; DNA: TGTGCCAGCAGTTTCCCGGGACTAGCGGGAGGGCCTCATGAGCAGTTCTTC
D: TRBD1; J: TRBJ2-6; length: 20; V: TRBV19; size: .; CDR3: CASRTGTAQRGKWRANVLTF; DNA: TGTGCCAGTAGAACCGGGACAGCCCAAAGAGGGAAATGGAGGGCCAACGTCCTGACTTTC
D: .; J: TRBJ2-1; length: 14; V: TRBV19; size: .; CDR3: CASSLRSPSGEQFF; DNA: TGTGCCAGTAGTCTTCGCTCCCCGTCCGGTGAGCAGTTCTTC
D: .; J: TRBJ1-1; length: 17; V: TRBV4-3; size: .; CDR3: CASSSRGSGTRNTEAFF; DNA: TGCGCCAGCAGCTCCCGAGGGTCCGGGACAAGGAACACTGAAGCTTTCTTT
D: TRBD2; J: TRBJ2-3; length: 14; V: TRBV25-1; size: once; CDR3: CASSELSGAFTQYF; DNA: TGTGCCAGCAGTGAATTGAGCGGGGCATTTACGCAGTATTTT
D: .; J: TRBJ2-6; length: 16; V: TRBV15; size: .; CDR3: CATSRDLGSGANVLTF; DNA: TGTGCCACCAGCAGAGATCTCGGGTCTGGGGCCAACGTCCTGACTTTC
D: TRBD1; J: TRBJ2-2; length: 16; V: TRBV7-2; size: .; CDR3: CASSSPAGQGTGELFF; DNA: TGTGCCAGCAGCTCACCTGCGGGACAGGGCACCGGGGAGCTGTTTTTT
D: .; J: TRBJ2-1; length: 12; V: TRBV29-1; size: .; CDR3: CSGSDSGGEQFF; DNA: TGCAGCGGCTCGGACTCGGGTGGTGAGCAGTTCTTC
D: TRBD2; J: TRBJ2-1; length: 15; V: TRBV19; size: once; CDR3: CASSVGSGGINEQFF; DNA: TGTGCCAGTAGTGTAGGGTCGGGAGGAATCAATGAGCAGTTCTTC
D: .; J: TRBJ2-5; length: 12; V: TRBV5-1; size: .; CDR3: CASSLPSETQYF; DNA: TGCGCCAGCAGCTTGCCCTCAGAGACCCAGTACTTC
D: .; J: TRBJ1-5; length: 13; V: TRBV7-6; size: .; CDR3: CASSLALSQPQHF; DNA: TGTGCCAGCAGCTTAGCGCTGAGCCAGCCCCAGCATTTT
D: TRBD2; J: TRBJ2-1; length: 15; V: TRBV6-6; size: .; CDR3: CASSKTSGSRNEQFF; DNA: TGTGCCAGCAGCAAAACTAGCGGGAGTCGGAATGAGCAGTTCTTC
D: .; J: TRBJ1-5; length: 14; V: TRBV2; size: .; CDR3: CASTPSTGSQPQHF; DNA: TGTGCCAGCACCCCCTCGACAGGCAGTCAGCCCCAGCATTTT
D: .; J: TRBJ2-6; length: 16; V: TRBV29-1; size: once; CDR3: CSVLSSSGPGANVLTF; DNA: TGCAGCGTCCTATCCTCCTCAGGGCCTGGGGCCAACGTCCTGACTTTC
D: TRBD2; J: TRBJ2-1; length: 14; V: TRBV6-5; size: .; CDR3: CASTPGTSGNEQFF; DNA: TGTGCCAGCACCCCCGGGACTAGCGGGAATGAGCAGTTCTTC
D: .; J: TRBJ2-7; length: 13; V: TRBV7-9; size: .; CDR3: CASSAGGTYEQYF; DNA: TGTGCCAGCAGCGCAGGAGGCACCTACGAGCAGTACTTC
D: TRBD2; J: TRBJ2-1; length: 14; V: TRBV2; size: .; CDR3: CASMGGGGYNEQFF; DNA: TGTGCCAGCATGGGCGGGGGAGGCTACAATGAGCAGTTCTTC
D: .; J: TRBJ1-4; length: 13; V: TRBV5-5; size: many; CDR3: CASSVTVNEKLFF; DNA: TGTGCCAGCAGCGTGACAGTTAATGAAAAACTGTTTTTT
D: .; J: TRBJ2-7; length: 16; V: TRBV4-3; size: .; CDR3: CASSQERGGPGYEQYF; DNA: TGCGCCAGCAGCCAAGAGCGTGGAGGTCCGGGCTACGAGCAGTACTTC
D: .; J: TRBJ2-5; length: 14; V: TRBV5-1; size: .; CDR3: CASSRGYERETQYF; DNA: TGCGCCAGCAGTAGGGGGTATGAGCGAGAGACCCAGTACTTC
D: TRBD2; J: TRBJ2-1; length: 19; V: TRBV7-7; size: .; CDR3: CASSSNSEPGLAGGNEQFF; DNA: TGTGCTAGCAGCTCAAACTCCGAGCCGGGACTAGCGGGAGGTAATGAGCAGTTCTTC
D: TRBD2; J: TRBJ2-3; length: 16; V: TRBV11-2; size: .; CDR3: CASSLGGLVDSDTQYF; DNA: TGTGCCAGCAGCTTAGGGGGACTAGTTGACTCAGATACGCAGTATTTT
D: .; J: TRBJ1-3; length: 14; V: TRBV9; size: .; CDR3: CASSDGTQGNTIYF; DNA: TGTGCCAGCAGCGATGGGACACAAGGAAACACCATATATTTT
D: .; J: TRBJ2-1; length: 14; V: TRBV2; size: .; CDR3: CASSEGQGGFEQFF; DNA: TGTGCCAGCAGTGAAGGGCAGGGCGGTTTTGAGCAGTTCTTC
D: .; J: TRBJ1-2; length: 15; V: TRBV5-4; size: .; CDR3: CASSPKPGIGYGYTF; DNA: TGTGCCAGCAGCCCCAAGCCAGGAATAGGCTATGGCTACACCTTC
D: TRBD1; J: TRBJ1-5; length: 16; V: TRBV6-1; size: .; CDR3: CASSALTGGMGQPQHF; DNA: TGTGCCAGCAGTGCCCTTACAGGGGGCATGGGTCAGCCCCAGCATTTT
D: .; J: TRBJ2-7; length: 18; V: TRBV9; size: .; CDR3: CASSVGEIGGEYRYEQYF; DNA: TGTGCCAGCAGCGTAGGAGAGATAGGGGGAGAGTATAGATACGAGCAGTACTTC
D: TRBD2; J: TRBJ2-1; length: 16; V: TRBV6-5; size: .; CDR3: CASSSYSGKLYNEQFF; DNA: TGTGCCAGCAGTTCCTATAGCGGGAAGCTATACAATGAGCAGTTCTTC
D: TRBD2; J: TRBJ2-1; length: 15; V: TRBV28; size: .; CDR3: CASSGAGEVVNEQFF; DNA: TGTGCCAGCAGTGGAGCGGGGGAGGTCGTCAATGAGCAGTTCTTC
D: .; J: TRBJ2-4; length: 17; V: TRBV28; size: .; CDR3: CASSPRTNSGAKNIQYF; DNA: TGTGCCAGCAGTCCCAGGACTAATTCAGGAGCCAAAAACATTCAGTACTTC
D: TRBD1; J: TRBJ2-7; length: 14; V: TRBV19; size: .; CDR3: CASSTDRGPYEQYF; DNA: TGTGCCAGTAGTACGGACAGGGGGCCGTACGAGCAGTACTTC
D: TRBD2; J: TRBJ2-7; length: 15; V: TRBV7-8; size: .; CDR3: CASSLGGGSGYEQYF; DNA: TGTGCCAGCAGCTTAGGGGGCGGGAGTGGATACGAGCAGTACTTC
D: .; J: TRBJ1-1; length: 15; V: TRBV27; size: .; CDR3: CASSRGSQWNTEAFF; DNA: TGTGCCAGCAGTCGAGGGAGTCAGTGGAACACTGAAGCTTTCTTT
D: .; J: TRBJ2-7; length: 14; V: TRBV5-1; size: .; CDR3: CASSPGDSSYEQYF; DNA: TGCGCCAGCAGCCCGGGGGACAGTTCCTACGAGCAGTACTTC
D: .; J: TRBJ1-2; length: 16; V: TRBV4-1; size: .; CDR3: CASSQGGQLGNYGYTF; DNA: TGCGCCAGCAGCCAAGGCGGACAGCTCGGTAACTATGGCTACACCTTC
D: .; J: TRBJ2-2; length: 15; V: TRBV19; size: .; CDR3: CASSIGGSNTGELFF; DNA: TGTGCCAGTAGTATAGGAGGGAGTAACACCGGGGAGCTGTTTTTT
D: .; J: TRBJ1-5; length: 15; V: TRBV5-5; size: .; CDR3: CASSWGPAHNQPQHF; DNA: TGTGCCAGCAGCTGGGGCCCGGCCCACAATCAGCCCCAGCATTTT
D: TRBD2; J: TRBJ2-2; length: 15; V: TRBV9; size: .; CDR3: CASSEGTRNTGELFF; DNA: TGTGCCAGCAGCGAAGGGACTAGAAACACCGGGGAGCTGTTTTTT
D: .; J: TRBJ1-3; length: 18; V: TRBV5-8; size: .; CDR3: CASSLYRTESSSGNTIYF; DNA: TGTGCCAGCAGCTTGTATCGGACAGAGTCGAGCTCTGGAAACACCATATATTTT
D: .; J: TRBJ2-2; length: 13; V: TRBV27; size: once; CDR3: CASRPLGSGELFF; DNA: TGTGCCAGCAGACCCCTCGGGAGCGGGGAGCTGTTTTTT
D: .; J: TRBJ1-1; length: 14; V: TRBV25-1; size: many; CDR3: CASSALQGNTEAFF; DNA: TGTGCCAGCAGTGCCTTACAGGGGAACACTGAAGCTTTCTTT